Listed below are T cell receptor beta chains from one sample, sequenced in a study of blood T cell repertoires in COVID-19. The method was immunoSEQ multiplex PCR; TCRdb's version includes in-frame clones alone and lacks a portion of them. The sample records approximately 190,000 clones, around 84% being singletons. The sample consisted of peripheral blood. All receptors derive from a human donor in a cohort sampled during active COVID-19. Each CDR3 is given with its conserved first and last residue. A D gene is named only where the DNA matches it firmly. Only some rows state a clone size, as once, few, many or a class for expanded clones.

v_call	clone_size	d_call	j_call	cdr3_aa	cdr3_nt
TRBV19	NA	NA	TRBJ1-2	CASYRFRDAYGYTF	TGTGCCAGTTACAGATTCCGGGATGCATATGGCTACACCTTC
TRBV5-1	NA	NA	TRBJ2-7	CASSLALGLFYEQYF	TGCGCCAGCAGCTTGGCCTTGGGGCTGTTCTACGAGCAGTACTTC
TRBV12-5	NA	NA	TRBJ2-2	CASGLSAGNTGELFF	TGTGCTAGTGGTTTATCAGCGGGGAACACCGGGGAGCTGTTTTTT
TRBV6-4	NA	NA	TRBJ1-1	CASSSGLNTEAFF	TGTGCCAGCAGTTCAGGGCTGAACACTGAAGCTTTCTTT
TRBV6-6	NA	TRBD1	TRBJ1-2	CASSAGQGRDYGYTF	TGTGCCAGCAGCGCCGGACAGGGGAGGGACTATGGCTACACCTTC
TRBV9	NA	TRBD1	TRBJ2-5	CASSGVQGVEETQYF	TGTGCCAGCAGCGGGGTACAGGGGGTAGAAGAGACCCAGTACTTC
TRBV30	NA	TRBD1	TRBJ2-6	CAWSRDSSSGANVLTF	TGTGCCTGGAGCAGGGACAGTTCCTCTGGGGCCAACGTCCTGACTTTC
TRBV6-6	NA	NA	TRBJ2-7	CASRAGLIVKQYF	TGTGCCAGCAGGGCGGGACTCATCGTGAAGCAGTACTTC
TRBV6-6	NA	TRBD2	TRBJ2-7	CASSPRLAGDPYEQYF	TGTGCCAGCAGTCCCCGACTAGCGGGAGATCCCTACGAGCAGTACTTC
TRBV6-5	NA	NA	TRBJ1-2	CASRHLEGDGYTF	TGTGCCAGCAGACATTTAGAAGGGGATGGCTACACCTTC
TRBV15	few	TRBD2	TRBJ2-1	CATGLAGTYNEQFF	TGTGCCACCGGACTAGCGGGGACCTACAATGAGCAGTTCTTC
TRBV12-3/TRBV12-4	NA	NA	TRBJ2-5	CASRRSTETQYF	TGTGCCAGCAGGCGAAGTACTGAGACCCAGTACTTC
TRBV19	NA	NA	TRBJ2-7	CASSIQDQGGTGQYF	TGTGCCAGTAGTATCCAAGACCAGGGGGGCACGGGCCAGTACTTC
TRBV19	NA	NA	TRBJ1-2	CASSMGQRYGYTF	TGTGCCAGTAGTATGGGGCAGCGCTATGGCTACACCTTC
TRBV7-3	NA	NA	TRBJ2-3	CASSLGLVTDTQYF	TGTGCCAGCAGCTTAGGACTGGTTACAGATACGCAGTATTTT
TRBV7-9	NA	NA	TRBJ2-2	CASSWGTGNTGELFF	TGTGCCAGCAGCTGGGGTACAGGGAACACCGGGGAGCTGTTTTTT
TRBV4-1	NA	TRBD2	TRBJ2-7	CASSPAGLAYEQYF	TGCGCCAGCAGCCCAGCGGGACTGGCCTACGAGCAGTACTTC
TRBV6-4	NA	TRBD1	TRBJ1-2	CASSEQGSYGYTF	TGTGCCAGCAGTGAACAGGGGAGCTATGGCTACACCTTC
TRBV4-2	NA	TRBD1	TRBJ2-1	CASSQGRDRVNEQFF	TGTGCCAGCAGCCAAGGCCGGGACAGGGTAAATGAGCAGTTCTTC
TRBV14	NA	NA	TRBJ1-1	CASSQLRDTASKAFF	TGTGCCAGCAGCCAACTCCGGGACACGGCCTCCAAAGCTTTCTTT
TRBV5-1	NA	NA	TRBJ1-4	CASSLSAGIEKLFF	TGCGCCAGCAGCTTGTCTGCAGGAATTGAAAAACTGTTTTTT
TRBV6-2/TRBV6-3	NA	TRBD2	TRBJ2-1	CASIPASGSYEQFF	TGTGCCAGCATCCCAGCTAGCGGGAGCTATGAGCAGTTCTTC
TRBV2	NA	TRBD2	TRBJ2-3	CASSMLLAGGTQYF	TGTGCCAGCAGTATGCTGCTAGCGGGAGGTACGCAGTATTTT
TRBV27	once	NA	TRBJ1-5	CASSWGVGQPQHF	TGTGCCAGCAGCTGGGGGGTGGGCCAGCCCCAGCATTTT
TRBV28	NA	NA	TRBJ2-7	CASSLSLYEQYF	TGTGCCAGCAGTTTATCACTTTACGAGCAGTACTTC